This passage covers 9 T cell receptor beta chains from one sample sequenced in a study of blood T cell repertoires in COVID-19 (dated by TCRdb to 2018 to 2020). Libraries were constructed by the immunoSEQ multiplex PCR assay. This immuneACCESS table, as held by TCRdb, lists in-frame sequences with V and J called but not all clones. Of the missing ones, under half trace to an unresolved V gene in checked studies; the others have no known cause. The sample table shows around 240,000 clones, and 65% to 90% are seen once. The top ten clones comprise under 1.5% of the sample. The sample was peripheral blood. All receptors derive from a woman aged 40 to 50 who had recovered from COVID-19.

The V and J genes are TRBV28 and TRBJ2-2, with a possible D match to TRBD2 (6 bases). V dropped 6 bases and J dropped 1 base, with 15 bases sitting between them. Germline values: CDR1 MDHEN, CDR2 SYDVKM. This CDR3 spans 16 amino acids. The CDR3 region has the DNA TGTGCCAGCAGCCCGTTGCGGGGAAAGAACACCGGGGAGCTGTTTTTT. This codes for CASSPLRGKNTGELFF.

The chain is built from TRBV5-1 and TRBJ2-3, with TRBD1 matching over 8 bases. Per germline, CDR1 SGHRS and CDR2 YFSETQ. V was pared by 4 bases and J by 3 bases, with 7 bases of the junction left unmatched. This CDR3 is 15 amino acids long. CDR3 loop: CASSRGQGETDTQYF. The DNA for the CDR3 is TGCGCCAGCAGCCGCGGACAGGGTGAGACAGATACGCAGTATTTT.

V usage is TRBV7-2 and J usage is TRBJ2-7; 13 nucleotides agree with TRBD2. The CDR3 runs to 17 residues. Germline lookup yields CDR1 SGHTA and CDR2 FQGNSA. V shed 3 bases and J 0 bases; nucleotides not matched to a gene: 5. The CDR3, as DNA: TGTGCCAGCAGCTTCACTAGCGGGGGGGTTAGCTCCTACGAGCAGTACTTC. Translation: CASSFTSGGVSSYEQYF.

This clone was picked up one time. The V and J genes are TRBV18 and TRBJ2-5; D not certain. Germline V gene lookup returns CDR1 KGHSH and CDR2 LQKENI. CDR3 size: 16 residues. The germline V and J ends were trimmed by 4 bases and 4 bases, with 19 bases remaining between them. CDR3: CASSLRSTGSGETQYF. Here the CDR3 DNA reads TGTGCCAGCTCACTCCGTTCCACCGGTAGTGGAGAGACCCAGTACTTC.

CDR3 in DNA: TGTGCCAGCAGCGTTACAACAGGTTTGGACACCGGGGAGCTGTTTTTT. Translated, it gives CASSVTTGLDTGELFF. The chain carries TRBV9 and TRBJ2-2; the D gene is possibly TRBD1 (5 bases). Germline values: CDR1 SGDLS, CDR2 YYNGEE. The CDR3 covers 16 residues. The V gene lost 2 bases and the J gene lost 3 bases, with 14 bases spanning the gap.

The rearrangement links TRBV11-2 to TRBJ1-1; D gene uncertain. This CDR3 region has 14 residues. Trimming removed 4 bases from V and 0 bases from J, with 9 bases in between. Germline values: CDR1 SGHAT, CDR2 FQNNGV. The CDR3 here is CASSSQPMNTEAFF. In DNA form, the CDR3 reads TGTGCCAGCAGCTCACAGCCGATGAACACTGAAGCTTTCTTT.

The genes are TRBV7-2 and TRBJ1-5; D might be TRBD1 (6 bases). V lost 5 bases and J lost 0, with 8 bases in between. The CDR3 has 14 residues. CDR1 and CDR2 from the germline V gene are SGHTA and FQGNSA. This chain's CDR3 is CASSRTDSNQPQHF. As DNA, the CDR3 is TGTGCCAGCAGCCGGACAGATAGCAATCAGCCCCAGCATTTT.

The V gene is TRBV10-1, the J gene TRBJ2-1, with 10 positions matching TRBD2. Trimming took 6 bases from V and 3 from J; bases not matched to a gene: 8. Germline V gives CDR1 WNHNN, CDR2 SYGVQD (reference sequence). The length of the CDR3 is 16 residues. CDR3 protein: CASRGTSGASYNEQFF. The DNA of the CDR3 is TGCGCCAGCAGGGGAACTAGCGGGGCTAGCTACAATGAGCAGTTCTTC.

The chain combines TRBV5-1 with TRBJ1-1; D perhaps matches TRBD1 (6 bases). Germline V gene sequence: CDR1 SGHRS, CDR2 YFSETQ. There are 14 residues in the CDR3. With 4 bases removed from V and 4 bases from J, the gap between germline ends came to 14 bases. The CDR3 DNA reads TGCGCCAGCAGCCTGCTTGGGGGCGGCACTGAAGCTTTCTTT. It encodes CASSLLGGGTEAFF.